Only one count was recorded for the clone carrying this T cell receptor beta chain. These data originate in a study of T cell clones after liver transplantation. Clones were read by immunoSEQ multiplex PCR, and TCRdb kept only the in-frame ones, dropping some. This table holds fewer than 25,000 clones, over 80% found once. This receptor was taken from a human donor who received a liver transplant. Here the sequenced sample was CD8+ T cells from blood, taken before liver transplant.

The CDR3 nucleotides are TGTGCCAGCAGAGGCCGAGAGGGGAGGGTAAGGAACACTGAAGCTTTCTTT. The encoded protein is CASRGREGRVRNTEAFF. This rearrangement joins TRBV28 to TRBJ1-1; perhaps TRBD1 as D (5 bases). Between the trimmed V and J ends, which lost 6 bases and 1 base, there was a span of 21 bases. CDR1 MDHEN and CDR2 SYDVKM come from the germline V gene. This CDR3 has 17 amino acids.